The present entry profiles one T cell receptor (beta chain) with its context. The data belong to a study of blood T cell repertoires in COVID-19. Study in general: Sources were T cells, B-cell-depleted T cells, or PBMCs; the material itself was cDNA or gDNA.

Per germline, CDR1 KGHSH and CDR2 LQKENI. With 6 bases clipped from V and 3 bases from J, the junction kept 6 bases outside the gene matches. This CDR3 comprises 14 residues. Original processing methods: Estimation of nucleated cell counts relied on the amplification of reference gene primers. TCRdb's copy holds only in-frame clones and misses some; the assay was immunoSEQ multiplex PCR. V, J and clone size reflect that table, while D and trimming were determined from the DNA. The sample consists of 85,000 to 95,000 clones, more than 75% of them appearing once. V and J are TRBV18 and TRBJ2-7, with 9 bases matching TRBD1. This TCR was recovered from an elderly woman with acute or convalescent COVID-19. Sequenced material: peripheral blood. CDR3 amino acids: CASSGQGRSYEQYF. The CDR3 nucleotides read TGTGCCAGCTCCGGACAGGGGAGAAGCTACGAGCAGTACTTC.